These 13 T cell receptor beta chains came from one sample sequenced in a study of OX40 agonist ivuxolimab in advanced cancers. Some clones are missing from TCRdb's copy, which holds only in-frame ones; the method was immunoSEQ multiplex PCR. The repertoire consists of about 68,000 clones, with 80% to 90% occurring once and the leading ten covering 1.5% to 2%. The input for sequencing was CD4+ or CD8+ T cells sorted from blood, taken in a trial of the OX40 agonist ivuxolimab. The receptors come from an adult with an advanced solid tumor such as melanoma, head and neck, liver or kidney cancer.

The sample holds a few counts of this clone. J is TRBJ2-3 and V is TRBV19; no clear D gene. The CDR3 contains 17 residues. Trimming removed 0 bases from V and 0 bases from J, with 13 bases in between. CDR1 and CDR2 from the germline V gene are LNHDA and SQIVND (reference sequence). The CDR3 loop is CASSIEQITTSTDTQYF. The DNA for the CDR3 is TGTGCCAGTAGTATAGAGCAAATAACTACTAGCACAGATACGCAGTATTTT.

This chain connects TRBV18 to TRBJ2-5, with 8 positions matching TRBD1. This CDR3 has 16 residues. V lost 3 bases to trimming and J lost 2 bases; unmatched junction nucleotides: 8. Germline V CDR1 and CDR2: KGHSH, LQKENI. The CDR3 DNA is TGTGCCAGCTCACCCCAGGGACAGGCTGTACAAGAGACCCAGTACTTC. Translating gives CASSPQGQAVQETQYF.

The V and J genes are TRBV7-2 and TRBJ1-5; TRBD1 might be the D (6 bases). Germline CDR1 SGHTA, CDR2 FQGNSA. This CDR3 contains 14 residues. Trimming left V 4 bases short and J 7 bases short, with 14 bases between. The CDR3 region is CASSSRGGAQPQHF. Written as DNA, the CDR3 is TGTGCCAGCAGCTCCCGTGGGGGGGCCCAGCCCCAGCATTTT.

The V and J genes are TRBV10-3 and TRBJ1-4, with a weak D call TRBD1 (5 bases). The CDR3 spans 15 residues. Germline V gene sequence: CDR1 ENHRY, CDR2 SYGVKD. Trimming stripped 3 bases from V and 5 bases from J, with 13 bases between. Here the CDR3 DNA reads TGTGCCATCAGTGAACAGGCAGGACCGAATGAAAAACTGTTTTTT. Translating gives CAISEQAGPNEKLFF.

The chain has TRBV11-2 and TRBJ1-2; TRBD1 might be the D (6 bases). Germline V CDR1 and CDR2: SGHAT, FQNNGV. Trimming removed 4 bases from V and 8 bases from J, with 11 bases in between. The CDR3 consists of 12 residues. CDR3 loop: CASSSTGNGYTF. CDR3 sequence (DNA): TGTGCCAGCAGCTCAACAGGGAACGGCTACACCTTC.

This chain links TRBV29-1 with TRBJ1-1, with 7 positions matching TRBD1. Looked up from germline, CDR1 is SQVTM and CDR2 is ANQGSEA. This CDR3 has 13 amino acids. V was clipped by 7 bases and J by 0 bases; unmatched bases: 5. In DNA form, the CDR3 reads TGCAGCGCCGCGGACAGGCTGAACACTGAAGCTTTCTTT. Encoded protein: CSAADRLNTEAFF.

There are a few counts of this clone. The V call is TRBV27, the J call TRBJ2-1, with 10 bases lining up with TRBD2. The CDR3 is made up of 15 amino acids. Germline V gene lookup returns CDR1 MNHEY and CDR2 SMNVEV (reference sequence). V trimming: 3 bases; J trimming: 5 bases; junction bases outside the gene matches: 4. CDR3 in amino acids: CASSFFGLADNEQFF. The CDR3 DNA is TGTGCCAGCAGTTTCTTCGGACTAGCGGACAATGAGCAGTTCTTC.

DNA for the CDR3: TGTGCCAGCAGCCCGGGACAGGGTACCCACGAGCAGTACTTC. It encodes CASSPGQGTHEQYF. This sequence joins TRBV5-4 and TRBJ2-7; 9 nucleotides match TRBD1. Per germline, CDR1 SGHNT and CDR2 YYREEE (reference sequence). This CDR3 has 14 amino acids. Trimming at V came to 4 bases and at J to 5 bases, leaving 7 bases not matched to a gene. Full variable domain (rest looked up from reference TRBV5-4 and TRBJ2-7): ETGVTQSPTHLIKTRGQQVTLRCSSQSGHNTVSWYQQALGQGPQFIFQYYREEENGRGNFPPRFSGLQFPNYSSELNVNALELDDSALYLCASSPGQGTHEQYFGPGTRLTVT.

The chain combines TRBV25-1 with TRBJ2-2; D is undetermined. The V end was cut by 2 bases, the J end by 1 base, with 5 bases between. The CDR3 is 14 residues long. The germline CDR1 and CDR2 sequences are MGHDK and SYGVNS. In DNA form, the CDR3 reads TGTGCCAGCAGTGAAGCGGAGAACACCGGGGAGCTGTTTTTT. As protein: CASSEAENTGELFF.

The gene calls are TRBV5-1 and TRBJ2-5, with D perhaps TRBD2 (6 bases). CDR1 is SGHRS, CDR2 YFSETQ, per germline. V gave up 9 bases and J gave up 5 bases, with 20 bases separating them. The CDR3 totals 14 residues. CDR3 sequence reads: CATKPGATGETQYF. In DNA form, the CDR3 reads TGCGCCACCAAACCGGGAGCCACGGGGGAGACCCAGTACTTC. The full variable domain, with the rest looked up from reference TRBV5-1 and TRBJ2-5, is KAGVTQTPRYLIKTRGQQVTLSCSPISGHRSVSWYQQTPGQGLQFLFEYFSETQRNKGNFPGRFSGRQFSNSRSEMNVSTLELGDSALYLCATKPGATGETQYFGPGTRLLVL.

This clone was observed a single time. The chain is built from TRBV5-4 and TRBJ2-3, with 10 bases identical to TRBD2. Germline V gene lookup returns CDR1 SGHNT and CDR2 YYREEE (reference sequence). CDR3 size: 15 residues. The ends lost 2 bases at V and 6 bases at J; junction bases unmatched: 6. CDR3 in amino acids: CASSFELAGSDTQYF. The CDR3 DNA is TGTGCCAGCAGCTTTGAACTAGCGGGATCTGATACGCAGTATTTT.

CDR3 sequence (DNA): TGTGCCAGCAGTGCACCCGGGACAGGGGACTATGGCTACACCTTC. It codes for CASSAPGTGDYGYTF. The chain joins TRBV28 to TRBJ1-2; 10 nucleotides match TRBD1. CDR3 length: 15 residues. Germline trimming cut 5 bases from V and 3 bases from J; bases unmatched to any gene: 6. The germline CDR1 and CDR2 sequences are MDHEN and SYDVKM.

In DNA, the CDR3 is TGTGCCAGCAGCTTACGGGGTGTCACAGATACGCAGTATTTT. Its translation is CASSLRGVTDTQYF. The chain joins TRBV5-6 to TRBJ2-3, with D tentatively TRBD2 (5 bases). The CDR3 length is 14 residues. The germline V gene encodes CDR1 SGHDT and CDR2 YYEEEE. V shed 2 bases and J shed 2 bases, with 9 bases lying between them.